This T cell receptor (beta chain) was captured by sequencing in a study of blood T cell repertoires in COVID-19. Looking at the study overall: The United States, Italy and Spain supplied acute and convalescent COVID-19 samples. In each case, the material was cDNA or gDNA derived from T cells, B-cell-depleted T cells, or PBMCs.

Per the original methods: Reference gene primer amplification gave estimated nucleated cell counts. Repertoires were generated with immunoSEQ multiplex PCR, while TCRdb's copy carries only in-frame clones and drops some. The V and J calls and clone size are taken from that table; D and trimming were inferred from the DNA. Among around 80,000 clones, 88% were seen once, and the ten largest hold approximately 9.7%. The V gene's germline CDR1 is MNHEY and CDR2 SVGEGT. V shed 2 bases, J shed 5 bases, and the junction held 1 base outside the gene matches. The CDR3 runs 13 residues. Material: peripheral blood. This TCR was recovered from a human donor in a cohort sampled during active COVID-19. The chain joins TRBV6-2 or TRBV6-3 to TRBJ1-1, with 8 bases fitting TRBD1. CDR3 DNA sequence: TGTGCCAGCAGTTACAGACAGGGGACTGAAGCTTTCTTT. It codes for CASSYRQGTEAFF.